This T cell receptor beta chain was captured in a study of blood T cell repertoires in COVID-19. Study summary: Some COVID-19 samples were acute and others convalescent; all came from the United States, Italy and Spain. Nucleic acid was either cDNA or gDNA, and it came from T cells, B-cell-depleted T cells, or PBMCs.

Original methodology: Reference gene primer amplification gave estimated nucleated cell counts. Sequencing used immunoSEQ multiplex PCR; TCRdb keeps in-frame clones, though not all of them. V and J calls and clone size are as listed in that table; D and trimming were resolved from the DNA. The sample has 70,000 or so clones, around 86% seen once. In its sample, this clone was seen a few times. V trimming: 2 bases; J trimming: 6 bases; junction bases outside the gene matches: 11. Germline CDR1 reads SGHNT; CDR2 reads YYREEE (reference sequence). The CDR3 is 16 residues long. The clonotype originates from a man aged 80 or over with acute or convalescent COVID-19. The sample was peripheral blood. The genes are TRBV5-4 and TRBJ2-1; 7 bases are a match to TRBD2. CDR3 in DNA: TGTGCCAGCAGCTTTCTCCTTAGCGGGCTCGGCAATGAGCAGTTCTTC. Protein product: CASSFLLSGLGNEQFF.